A single sample gave rise to the 9 T cell receptor beta chains below, sequenced in a study of cytomegalovirus exposure and HLA in healthy donors. The PCR used 60 Vbeta and 13 Jbeta primers. Using immunoSEQ multiplex PCR, the repertoire was profiled, and TCRdb retains in-frame clones only, with some absent. The table lists more than 65,000 clones, approximately 83% of them singletons, with roughly 3% in the top ten. Sequencing was done on a sample of PBMCs. Every receptor here comes from a man aged 35 to 55 in good health and CMV-seronegative.

V is TRBV4-3 and J is TRBJ1-5; D not certain. Trimming removed 4 bases from V and 1 base from J, with 8 bases in between. The V gene's germline CDR1 is LGHNA and CDR2 YSLEER. CDR3 length equals 14 residues. In DNA form, the CDR3 reads TGCGCCAGCAGCCCTTGGCCGAGCAATCAGCCCCAGCATTTT. Amino acids: CASSPWPSNQPQHF.

This chain links TRBV29-1 with TRBJ2-7; possible D gene TRBD2, 5 bases. V dropped 3 bases and J dropped 3 bases, with 12 bases sitting between them. CDR1 is SQVTM and CDR2 is ANQGSEA in the germline V gene. The CDR3 is 13 residues long. The CDR3 DNA follows: TGCAGCGTTGACGGCGGGCCCGGCTACGAGCAGTACTTC. As protein: CSVDGGPGYEQYF.

A few counts support this clone. J is TRBJ2-1 and V is TRBV15; possible D gene TRBD1, 5 bases. V was clipped by 6 bases and J by 5 bases, with 26 bases between them. The CDR3 covers 18 residues. The germline gives CDR1 LNHNV, CDR2 YYDKDF (reference sequence). This CDR3 is CATRVSTEQNLEHNEQFF. CDR3 nucleotide sequence: TGTGCCACCAGAGTGTCGACAGAACAAAATCTTGAACACAATGAGCAGTTCTTC.

The rearrangement joins TRBV11-2 to TRBJ2-2; D might be TRBD1 (6 bases). V was clipped by 5 bases and J by 0 bases, with 13 bases between them. This CDR3 comprises 16 residues. The V gene's germline CDR1 is SGHAT and CDR2 FQNNGV. The CDR3 DNA reads as TGTGCCAGCAGCCGACAGGTCGGTTCGAACACCGGGGAGCTGTTTTTT. This gives the protein CASSRQVGSNTGELFF. The full variable domain, rest sourced from reference TRBV11-2 and TRBJ2-2, is EAGVAQSPRYKIIEKRQSVAFWCNPISGHATLYWYQQILGQGPKLLIQFQNNGVVDDSQLPKDRFSAERLKGVDSTLKIQPAKLEDSAVYLCASSRQVGSNTGELFFGEGSRLTVL.

The V call is TRBV10-1, the J call TRBJ2-4; possibly TRBD2 for D (7 bases). Germline V gene sequence: CDR1 WNHNN, CDR2 SYGVQD (reference sequence). V lost 11 bases and J 12 bases, leaving 11 bases between the germline ends. This CDR3 has 9 amino acids. The CDR3 coding sequence is TGCGCCGGGAGGGGGACTCAGTACTTC. It encodes CAGRGTQYF.

The J gene is TRBJ2-2, the V gene TRBV2, with TRBD1 as a possible D gene (5 bases). The CDR3 contains 14 residues. Germline CDR1 is SNHLY and CDR2 is FYNNEI. The germline V and J ends were trimmed by 4 bases and 7 bases, with 13 bases remaining between them. The CDR3 bases are TGTGCCAGCAGTGTGATGACGACAGACGGGGAGCTGTTTTTT. Encoded protein: CASSVMTTDGELFF.

The chain links TRBV6-5 to TRBJ1-2; a weak D match, TRBD1 (5 bases). The CDR3 extends over 13 amino acids. CDR1 is MNHEY and CDR2 is SVGAGI in the germline V gene. The germline V and J ends were trimmed by 2 bases and 2 bases, with 6 bases remaining between them. The CDR3 reads CASSYQGNYGYTF. In nucleotides, the CDR3 is TGTGCCAGCAGTTACCAGGGAAACTATGGCTACACCTTC.

The genes are TRBV7-2 and TRBJ1-2; 10 nucleotides match TRBD1. Per germline, CDR1 SGHTA and CDR2 FQGNSA. Trimming cost V 1 base and J 0 bases; bases outside gene matches: 11. CDR3 length: 19 amino acids. The CDR3 here is CASSLGSATGGSSNYGYTF. CDR3 nucleotide sequence: TGTGCCAGCAGCTTAGGGTCAGCGACAGGGGGCTCCTCTAACTATGGCTACACCTTC.

This chain uses TRBV11-2 with TRBJ2-3; 7 positions match TRBD1. The CDR3 consists of 16 residues. The germline V gene has CDR1 SGHAT and CDR2 FQNNGV. V lost 5 bases and J lost 7; bases outside the gene matches: 15. The CDR3 nucleotides read TGTGCCAGCAGCCAGCAAAGAACAGGGGTTTTATATACGCAGTATTTT. Translated, it gives CASSQQRTGVLYTQYF.